This TCR beta chain was captured by sequencing in a study of cytomegalovirus exposure and HLA in healthy donors. Data came from immunoSEQ multiplex PCR; TCRdb stores just in-frame clones and leaves some out. In the table there are around 260,000 clones, 90% of which are singletons. Trimming cost V 1 base and J 4 bases, with 11 bases left between them. The CDR3 spans 15 residues. Germline V CDR1 and CDR2: SGHAT, FQNNGV. The sequenced material came from PBMCs. This receptor was taken from a woman aged 30 to 39 in good health and CMV-seronegative. The chain joins TRBV11-2 to TRBJ2-1; tentative D call: TRBD2 (5 bases). The chain's CDR3 is CASSLAFRGYNEQFF. The CDR3 DNA follows: TGTGCCAGCAGCTTAGCTTTCCGGGGATACAATGAGCAGTTCTTC.